These 18 T cell receptor beta chains were all obtained from the same sample, sequenced in a study of T cells after posttransplantation cyclophosphamide. Busulfan-fludarabine conditioning, marrow transplant, and cyclophosphamide on days +3 and +4 were administered. The repertoire was sequenced with immunoSEQ multiplex PCR; TCRdb's copy has only in-frame clones and lacks some. The data show 2,500 to 3,500 clones, with none appearing a single time. The material was PBMCs, obtained after allogeneic stem cell transplant with posttransplant cyclophosphamide. The receptors here all came from a female patient aged 45 to 65 who received an allogeneic stem cell transplant from a related donor, was CMV-positive, and had no GVHD. The T cells may come from the graft donor.

By share, this clone ranks as medium-sized. This chain connects TRBV4-3 to TRBJ1-5; unclear D gene. V was shortened by 3 bases and J by 4 bases, with 10 bases between the two germline ends. CDR3 length: 14 amino acids. From germline, CDR1 is LGHNA and CDR2 YSLEER. CDR3 nucleotides: TGCGCCAGCAGCCAGGTCCACAGAAATCAGCCCCAGCATTTT. This encodes CASSQVHRNQPQHF.

This clone was seen ten or more times. The gene calls are TRBV29-1 and TRBJ1-3; 7 nucleotides match TRBD1. Per germline, CDR1 SQVTM and CDR2 ANQGSEA. V lost 6 bases, J lost 0 bases, and 8 bases stayed unmatched. The CDR3 is 15 residues long. CDR3 in DNA: TGCAGCGTACTACAGGGGACCAACTCTGGAAACACCATATATTTT. It is translated as CSVLQGTNSGNTIYF.

This clone is categorized as medium-sized (0.01 to 0.1%). The genes are TRBV5-1 and TRBJ1-2; D may be TRBD1 (5 bases). Deletions cut 1 base from V and 4 bases from J, with 14 bases between. This CDR3 is built from 15 residues. Germline lookup yields CDR1 SGHRS and CDR2 YFSETQ. This CDR3 reads CASSLREGQGYGYTF. The CDR3 nucleotides are TGCGCCAGCAGCTTGCGGGAGGGTCAGGGCTATGGCTACACCTTC.

This clone has at least ten counts. The chain carries TRBV4-3 and TRBJ1-4, with TRBD1 as a possible D gene (6 bases). The V gene lost 1 base and the J gene lost 7 bases, with 13 bases spanning the gap. The CDR3 runs to 15 residues. CDR1 LGHNA and CDR2 YSLEER come from the germline V gene. This CDR3 reads CASSQGGTGSEKLFF. The CDR3 bases are TGCGCCAGCAGCCAAGGTGGAACAGGGAGTGAAAAACTGTTTTTT.

This clone was observed at least ten times. The chain recombines TRBV9 with TRBJ1-2; D is possibly TRBD1 (6 bases). This CDR3 spans 14 amino acids. Germline V lookup: CDR1 SGDLS, CDR2 YYNGEE. Trimming pared 4 bases from V and 4 bases from J, leaving 14 bases between. In DNA form, the CDR3 reads TGTGCCAGCAGCAACAGGGTTCCGGGCTATGGCTACACCTTC. Its translation is CASSNRVPGYGYTF. The full variable domain, completed using reference TRBV9 and TRBJ1-2, is DSGVTQTPKHLITATGQRVTLRCSPRSGDLSVYWYQQSLDQGLQFLIQYYNGEERAKGNILERFSAQQFPDLHSELNLSSLELGDSALYFCASSNRVPGYGYTFGSGTRLTVV.

In this sample, this clone turned up many times. The J gene is TRBJ1-2, the V gene TRBV7-2, with D unresolved. Germline CDR1 is SGHTA and CDR2 is FQGNSA. The CDR3 is 18 amino acids. The V and J ends lost 7 bases and 0 bases respectively, with 24 bases between them. This CDR3 reads CASIIRPPQGTANYGYTF. The CDR3 DNA is TGTGCCAGCATCATCCGCCCCCCCCAAGGTACAGCTAACTATGGCTACACCTTC. The complete variable domain, with remaining parts taken from reference TRBV7-2 and TRBJ1-2, reads GAGVSQSPSNKVTEKGKDVELRCDPISGHTALYWYRQSLGQGLEFLIYFQGNSAPDKSGLPSDRFSAERTGGSVSTLTIQRTQQEDSAVYLCASIIRPPQGTANYGYTFGSGTRLTVV.

By sample fraction, this clone is medium-sized. The chain is built from TRBV7-8 and TRBJ1-5, with 7 bases matching TRBD1. This CDR3 is 14 amino acids long. V lost 5 bases and J lost 2; bases outside the gene matches: 3. Germline CDR1 SGHVS, CDR2 FQNEAQ. The CDR3 bases are TGTGCCAGCAGCCCCGGGACAGGCAATCAGCCCCAGCATTTT. Its protein is CASSPGTGNQPQHF.

The J gene is TRBJ1-2, the V gene TRBV15; maybe TRBD1 (6 bases). Germline loops: CDR1 LNHNV, CDR2 YYDKDF (reference sequence). The CDR3 has 15 amino acids. V dropped 0 bases and J dropped 5 bases, with 13 bases sitting between them. The CDR3 region has the DNA TGTGCCACCAGCAGAGATCGGGCAGGGGATTATGGCTACACCTTC. Encoded protein: CATSRDRAGDYGYTF.

This clone was seen many times. CDR3 coding DNA: TGTGCCACTACGACAGGTTGTCGGAATCAGCCCCAGCATTTT. Amino acid sequence: CATTTGCRNQPQHF. The chain joins TRBV24-1 to TRBJ1-5, with D maybe TRBD1 (6 bases). This CDR3 has 14 amino acids. The V gene lost 10 bases and the J gene lost 4 bases, with 16 bases spanning the gap. Looked up from germline, CDR1 is KGHDR and CDR2 is SFDVKD.

This clone showed up many times. The CDR3, as DNA: TGCGCCAGCAGCTTGGAGGCGGGGGACAATCAGCCCCAGCATTTT. Residues: CASSLEAGDNQPQHF. The chain recombines TRBV5-1 with TRBJ1-5; TRBD1 is a possible D gene (5 bases). V dropped 0 bases and J dropped 3 bases, with 10 bases sitting between them. Germline V CDR1 and CDR2: SGHRS, YFSETQ. The CDR3 covers 15 residues.

This clone was recorded many times. The J gene is TRBJ1-3, the V gene TRBV12-3 or TRBV12-4, with D possibly TRBD1 on 5 matching bases. V shed 3 bases and J shed 4 bases, with 13 bases lying between them. The CDR3 consists of 15 residues. For the CDR3, the DNA is TGTGCCAGCAGTTTTGAGCAGGGAGGGGGAAACACCATATATTTT. Amino acid sequence: CASSFEQGGGNTIYF.

This clone was picked up many times. This chain links TRBV7-7 with TRBJ2-2; the D gene is possibly TRBD1 (5 bases). The V end was cut by 5 bases, the J end by 5 bases, with 18 bases between. Germline CDR1 is SSHAT and CDR2 is FNYEAQ (reference sequence). The CDR3 covers 16 residues. The CDR3 is CASSIGSLGATGELFF. CDR3 coding DNA: TGTGCCAGCAGCATAGGATCGTTAGGGGCAACCGGGGAGCTGTTTTTT. Full variable domain (rest looked up from reference TRBV7-7 and TRBJ2-2): GAGVSQSPRYKVTKRGQDVTLRCDPISSHATLYWYQQALGQGPEFLTYFNYEAQPDKSGLPSDRFSAERPEGSISTLTIQRTEQRDSAMYRCASSIGSLGATGELFFGEGSRLTVL.

This clone is judged medium-sized (0.01 to 0.1%). The CDR3 loop reads CASRDRGDNEQFF. Here the CDR3 DNA reads TGTGCCAGCAGGGACAGGGGCGACAATGAGCAGTTCTTC. V usage is TRBV28 and J usage is TRBJ2-1; 9 bases fit TRBD1. J lost 5 bases, V lost 6 bases, and 2 bases had no gene match. There are 13 residues in the CDR3. CDR1 is MDHEN, CDR2 SYDVKM, per germline.

This clone was observed at least ten times. The rearrangement uses TRBV2 and TRBJ2-7; 8 bases fit TRBD1. The CDR3 is 14 residues long. The V segment lost 6 bases and the J segment 2 bases; nucleotides outside the gene matches: 6. Germline CDR1 and CDR2: SNHLY and FYNNEI. Here the CDR3 DNA reads TGTGCCAGCAGGATAGACAGGGGCCCCTACGAGCAGTACTTC. Amino acid sequence: CASRIDRGPYEQYF.

By frequency in the sample, this clone is medium-sized. This sequence joins TRBV19 and TRBJ1-2, with 7 nucleotides matching TRBD1. The CDR3 has 16 residues. The junction had 14 bases not matched to a gene; V was cut back by 6 bases and J by 4 bases. The germline gives CDR1 LNHDA, CDR2 SQIVND (reference sequence). The CDR3 coding sequence is TGTGCCAGTAGAGATCCGGGACAGCTTTACAGCTATGGCTACACCTTC. Translation gives CASRDPGQLYSYGYTF.

The table lists this clone with many counts. The chain has TRBV12-3 or TRBV12-4 and TRBJ2-2, with a tentative D call TRBD1 (5 bases). Trimming pared 1 base from V and 7 bases from J, leaving 13 bases between. The CDR3 is 15 amino acids. The CDR3 here is CASSLETEHHGELFF. The CDR3 nucleotides read TGTGCCAGCAGTTTAGAGACAGAACACCACGGGGAGCTGTTTTTT.

This clone ranks as medium-sized. The gene calls are TRBV10-3 and TRBJ2-7; maybe TRBD1 (6 bases). From germline, CDR1 is ENHRY and CDR2 SYGVKD. The V end was cut by 8 bases, the J end by 5 bases, with 16 bases between. This CDR3 has 13 residues. The CDR3 coding sequence is TGTGCCATCGCGACAGGTCGTTCAAACGAGCAGTACTTC. Its protein is CAIATGRSNEQYF.

Many counts were recorded for this clone. The chain couples TRBV27 to TRBJ1-4; no clear D. This CDR3 is built from 16 residues. Trimming stripped 6 bases from V and 7 bases from J, with 21 bases between. Per germline, CDR1 MNHEY and CDR2 SMNVEV (reference sequence). The CDR3 DNA follows: TGTGCCAGCAGGGTGGGTGGTTACGGACTCGGTGAAAAACTGTTTTTT. Protein: CASRVGGYGLGEKLFF. The whole variable domain, remainder taken from reference TRBV27 and TRBJ1-4, is EAQVTQNPRYLITVTGKKLTVTCSQNMNHEYMSWYRQDPGLGLRQIYYSMNVEVTDKGDVPEGYKVSRKEKRNFPLILESPSPNQTSLYFCASRVGGYGLGEKLFFGSGTQLSVL.